This TCR beta chain is drawn from a study of shared clonotypes between healthy human individuals. About the research overall: Each donor contributed plates that comprised three CD4 naive, three CD4 memory, two CD8 naive and one CD8 memory.

Evenly divided among several immunoSEQ plates was the genomic DNA of each subset. Profiling relied on immunoSEQ multiplex PCR, and the TCRdb table lists in-frame clones only, not all of them. The sample comprises approximately 1.9 million clones, about 94% of which are singletons, and approximately 1.6% rests with the top ten. This CDR3 spans 16 amino acids. Study-wide results and caveats: The naive CD4 repertoires of a few donors were compared, and around 5% of clonotypes were shared.

A remark on this clone: The antigen remains undetermined.

CD45RO-negative, CCR7-selected cells formed the naive CD8 fraction, which excluded terminally differentiated effector memory CD45RA+ cells. All of the donors resided in Nashville, Tennessee, and each was a Caucasian adult. The source material was naive CD8+ T cells from PBMCs. This chain connects TRBV21-1 to TRBJ2-7; the table assigns TRBD1, which was not confirmed against the DNA. TRBV21-1 is noted as a pseudogene. This sequence was found in a man aged 18 to 29 in good health. Some clones in this sample may be carry-over from other donors' samples. The CDR3 is CASSLRGQWGREEQYF. The DNA of the CDR3 is TGTGCCAGCAGCCTACGGGGACAGTGGGGCAGGGAGGAGCAGTACTTC.